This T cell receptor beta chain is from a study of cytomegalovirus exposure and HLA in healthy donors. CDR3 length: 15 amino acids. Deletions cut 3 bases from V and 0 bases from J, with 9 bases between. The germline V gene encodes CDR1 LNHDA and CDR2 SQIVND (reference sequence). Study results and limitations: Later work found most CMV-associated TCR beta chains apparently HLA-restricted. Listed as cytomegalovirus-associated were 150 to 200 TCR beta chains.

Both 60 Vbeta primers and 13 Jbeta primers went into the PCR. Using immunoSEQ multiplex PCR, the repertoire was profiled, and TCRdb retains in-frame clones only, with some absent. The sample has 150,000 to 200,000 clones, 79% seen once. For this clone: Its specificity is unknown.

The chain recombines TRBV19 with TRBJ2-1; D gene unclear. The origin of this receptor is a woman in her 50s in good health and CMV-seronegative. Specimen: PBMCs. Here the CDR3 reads CASSILAVSYNEQFF. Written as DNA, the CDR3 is TGTGCCAGTAGTATCTTGGCGGTCTCCTACAATGAGCAGTTCTTC.